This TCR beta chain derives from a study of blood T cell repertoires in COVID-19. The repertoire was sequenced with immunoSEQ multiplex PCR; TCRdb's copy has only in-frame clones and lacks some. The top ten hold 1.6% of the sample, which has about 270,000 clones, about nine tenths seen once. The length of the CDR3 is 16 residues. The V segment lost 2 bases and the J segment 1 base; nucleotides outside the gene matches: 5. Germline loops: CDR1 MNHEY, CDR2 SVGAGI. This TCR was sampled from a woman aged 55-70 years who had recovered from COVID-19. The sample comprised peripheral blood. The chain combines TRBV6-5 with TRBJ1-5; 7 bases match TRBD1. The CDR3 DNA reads TGTGCCAGCAGTTACCTTGACAGGGCAAGCAATCAGCCCCAGCATTTT. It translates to CASSYLDRASNQPQHF.